Listed below are T cell receptor beta chains from one sample, sequenced in a study of T-cell reconstitution after alpha-beta-depleted transplantation in children. TCRdb fed the PCR reads into MiXCR, producing one record per CDR3 protein. The table records a few hundred thousand distinct CDR3 sequences, more than 20% of them present only once. The sample consisted of PBMCs, mostly from graft donor cells, taken 360 days after TCRalphabeta/CD19-depleted stem cell transplant. These receptors originate from a female patient aged 2-9 years who had a stem cell transplant for congenital amegakaryocytic thrombocytopenia, so the T cells may come from the graft donor. Both conserved end residues are part of each CDR3. The order of the fields is V gene, J gene, D gene, clone size, CDR3 DNA, CDR3 protein. A D gene is named only where the DNA matches it firmly. Only some rows state a clone size, as once, few, many or a class for expanded clones.

v_gene: TRBV7-2; j_gene: TRBJ2-3; d_gene: TRBD1; abundance: .; CDR3nt: TGTGCCAGCAGCCCCAGGGGGACCACAGATACGCAGTATTTT; CDR3aa: CASSPRGTTDTQYF
v_gene: TRBV29-1; j_gene: TRBJ2-1; d_gene: .; abundance: many; CDR3nt: TGCAGCGTTGACTCTCCCCGGGAGCCGAATGAGCAGTTCTTC; CDR3aa: CSVDSPREPNEQFF
v_gene: TRBV20-1; j_gene: TRBJ2-7; d_gene: .; abundance: .; CDR3nt: TGCAGTGTAAGGGTGTCCTACGAGCAGTACTTC; CDR3aa: CSVRVSYEQYF
v_gene: TRBV29-1; j_gene: TRBJ2-5; d_gene: TRBD1; abundance: .; CDR3nt: TGCAGCGTTGAAGAGGCGGACAGGGTCCAAGAGACCCAGTACTTC; CDR3aa: CSVEEADRVQETQYF
v_gene: TRBV7-8; j_gene: TRBJ2-7; d_gene: .; abundance: .; CDR3nt: TGTGCCAGCAGCACCACTAGCTGGCAGTACTTC; CDR3aa: CASSTTSWQYF
v_gene: TRBV20-1; j_gene: TRBJ1-6; d_gene: .; abundance: few; CDR3nt: TGCAGTGCTTCGCGCGGGGATCTTAATTCACCCCTCCACTTT; CDR3aa: CSASRGDLNSPLHF
v_gene: TRBV29-1; j_gene: TRBJ1-1; d_gene: TRBD1; abundance: few; CDR3nt: TGCAGCGTTGTAGACAGGGGTTGGGCTGAAGCTTTCTTT; CDR3aa: CSVVDRGWAEAFF
v_gene: TRBV3-1; j_gene: TRBJ2-7; d_gene: .; abundance: few; CDR3nt: TGTGCCAGCAGCCAAGATTTAGGGCGTCCTGGAGAGCAGTACTTC; CDR3aa: CASSQDLGRPGEQYF
v_gene: TRBV4-2; j_gene: TRBJ2-7; d_gene: .; abundance: .; CDR3nt: TGTGCCAGCAGCCAAGATCGAAACTACGAGCAGTACTTC; CDR3aa: CASSQDRNYEQYF
v_gene: TRBV27; j_gene: TRBJ2-1; d_gene: TRBD1; abundance: few; CDR3nt: TGTGCCAGCAGTCCCTTACAGGGGGCTATCTACAATGAGCAGTTCTTC; CDR3aa: CASSPLQGAIYNEQFF
v_gene: TRBV6-5; j_gene: TRBJ2-2; d_gene: TRBD1; abundance: once; CDR3nt: TGTGCCAGCAGTTACTCCTTCGTACAGGGGTACACCGGGGAGCTGTTTTTT; CDR3aa: CASSYSFVQGYTGELFF
v_gene: TRBV29-1; j_gene: TRBJ2-1; d_gene: .; abundance: many; CDR3nt: TGCAGCGCTTCATTATTTGGTGCCGACAATGAGCAGTTCTTC; CDR3aa: CSASLFGADNEQFF
v_gene: TRBV10-3; j_gene: TRBJ1-2; d_gene: TRBD1; abundance: few; CDR3nt: TGTGCCATCAGCCCTGGGACAGACTATGGCTACACCTTC; CDR3aa: CAISPGTDYGYTF
v_gene: TRBV4-1; j_gene: TRBJ1-5; d_gene: .; abundance: .; CDR3nt: TGCGCCAGCAGCCAAGTAATGGGACCCACTTTCCCCCAGCATTTT; CDR3aa: CASSQVMGPTFPQHF
v_gene: TRBV3-1; j_gene: TRBJ1-1; d_gene: .; abundance: .; CDR3nt: TGTGCCAGCAGCCAAGGACAGAACACTGAAGCTTTCTTT; CDR3aa: CASSQGQNTEAFF
v_gene: TRBV12-3/TRBV12-4; j_gene: TRBJ2-7; d_gene: TRBD1; abundance: few; CDR3nt: TGTGCCAGCAGGCCGGGACAGTCTCACGAGCAGTACTTC; CDR3aa: CASRPGQSHEQYF
v_gene: TRBV13; j_gene: TRBJ2-7; d_gene: .; abundance: .; CDR3nt: TGTGCCAGCAGCTACACCTTGGGGGGTCTCTCCTACGAGCAGTACTTC; CDR3aa: CASSYTLGGLSYEQYF
v_gene: TRBV7-6; j_gene: TRBJ1-6; d_gene: TRBD1; abundance: .; CDR3nt: TGTGCCAGCAGCTCCTCTCTTACAGGGGGCTGGAATTCACCCCTCCACTTT; CDR3aa: CASSSSLTGGWNSPLHF
v_gene: TRBV4-2; j_gene: TRBJ2-7; d_gene: TRBD1; abundance: .; CDR3nt: TGTGCCAGCAGTACCGGGACAGGGTCGGTACTAGCCTCCTACGAGCAGTACTTC; CDR3aa: CASSTGTGSVLASYEQYF
v_gene: TRBV5-1; j_gene: TRBJ2-1; d_gene: .; abundance: few; CDR3nt: TGCGCCAGCACCCAAAGGGACAATGAGCAGTTCTTC; CDR3aa: CASTQRDNEQFF
v_gene: TRBV10-3; j_gene: TRBJ2-1; d_gene: .; abundance: few; CDR3nt: TGTGCCATCAGTGAGCCGGGGGCGCCTACTGAGCAGTTCTTC; CDR3aa: CAISEPGAPTEQFF
v_gene: TRBV24-1; j_gene: TRBJ2-1; d_gene: TRBD2; abundance: .; CDR3nt: TGTGCCATCGGGACTAGCATCAATGAGCAGTTCTTC; CDR3aa: CAIGTSINEQFF
v_gene: TRBV28; j_gene: TRBJ2-5; d_gene: TRBD2; abundance: .; CDR3nt: TGTGCCAGCAGTTTACTAGCGGGAGTATGGGAGACCCAGTACTTC; CDR3aa: CASSLLAGVWETQYF
v_gene: TRBV10-3; j_gene: TRBJ2-1; d_gene: TRBD1; abundance: .; CDR3nt: TGTGCCATCAGTGAGGGTCGACAGGGGGCCTACAATGAGCAGTTCTTC; CDR3aa: CAISEGRQGAYNEQFF
v_gene: TRBV4-1; j_gene: TRBJ1-5; d_gene: .; abundance: few; CDR3nt: TGCGCCAGCAGCCTAGAGTTATATCAGCCCCAGCATTTT; CDR3aa: CASSLELYQPQHF
v_gene: TRBV5-1; j_gene: TRBJ2-5; d_gene: .; abundance: .; CDR3nt: TGCGCCAGCAGCTTGCTTTCAGGGCCAGAGACCCAGTACTTC; CDR3aa: CASSLLSGPETQYF
v_gene: TRBV20-1; j_gene: TRBJ1-3; d_gene: .; abundance: many; CDR3nt: TGCAGTGCTCGGTACTCTGGAAACACCATATATTTT; CDR3aa: CSARYSGNTIYF
v_gene: TRBV5-1; j_gene: TRBJ2-3; d_gene: TRBD2; abundance: few; CDR3nt: TGCGCCAGCAGACTAGCGGGTCCAGATACGCAGTATTTT; CDR3aa: CASRLAGPDTQYF
v_gene: TRBV20-1; j_gene: TRBJ2-1; d_gene: .; abundance: .; CDR3nt: TGCAGTGCTAGAGCTGGCCCCATCCGCAATGAGCAGTTCTTC; CDR3aa: CSARAGPIRNEQFF
v_gene: TRBV7-3; j_gene: TRBJ2-5; d_gene: .; abundance: few; CDR3nt: TGTGCCAGCAGCTTAATCAGCAAAGAGACCCAGTACTTC; CDR3aa: CASSLISKETQYF
v_gene: TRBV29-1; j_gene: TRBJ2-7; d_gene: .; abundance: .; CDR3nt: TGCAGCGTTGAAGGCCAGGGTCTCTACGAGCAGTACTTC; CDR3aa: CSVEGQGLYEQYF
v_gene: TRBV4-3; j_gene: TRBJ2-2; d_gene: .; abundance: few; CDR3nt: TGCGCCAGCAGCCAGGGGGTATTGTACACCGGGGAGCTGTTTTTT; CDR3aa: CASSQGVLYTGELFF
v_gene: TRBV12-3/TRBV12-4; j_gene: TRBJ2-5; d_gene: TRBD2; abundance: many; CDR3nt: TGTGCCAGCAGAAAACTAGCGGAAGAGACCCAGTACTTC; CDR3aa: CASRKLAEETQYF